The count of the clone carrying this T cell receptor beta chain is one. Its specificity is unknown. This sample was taken from a study of shared clonotypes between healthy human individuals. Study findings and constraints: The small donor group covered limited genetic and exposure diversity. Only blood samples were collected, and tissue repertoires likely differ.

Some clones are missing from TCRdb's copy, which holds only in-frame ones; the method was immunoSEQ multiplex PCR. The sample shows 800,000 to 950,000 clones, 90% to 98% of them seen only once. The CDR3 spans 12 residues. Deletions cut 7 bases from V and 7 bases from J, with 14 bases between. CDR1 is SQVTM, CDR2 ANQGSEA, per germline. Naive CD8 isolation took CD45RO-negative cells positively selected for CCR7 and excluded terminally differentiated effector memory CD45RA+ cells. HIV-negative, healthy adults without recent acute infections or vaccinations were the donors. Sequenced sample: naive CD8+ T cells sorted from blood. The gene calls are TRBV29-1 and TRBJ2-1; D gene unclear. The clonotype comes from a man younger than 45 in good health. DNA of the CDR3: TGCAGCGGCTCGGACGGCGTAAATGAGCAGTTCTTC. Translated, it gives CSGSDGVNEQFF.